Listed below are T cell receptor beta chains from one sample, sequenced in a study of blood T cells in healthy people across ages. TCRdb reanalysed the 5' RACE reads using MiXCR and keeps one entry per CDR3 protein. The repertoire consists of 700,000 to 850,000 distinct CDR3 sequences, with 53% occurring once and the leading ten covering about 42%. The sample consisted of blood. The receptors were gathered from a man older than 75 in good health. The CDR3 runs from the conserved cysteine through the conserved F or W. D genes are given only for firm matches. Not every row has a clone size; where given, it reads once, few, many or a size class.

cdr3_aa	cdr3_nt	v_call	j_call	d_call	cdr3_length	clone_size
CSARDDRVRDRGHREQYF	TGCAGTGCTAGAGACGACAGGGTCCGGGACAGGGGGCATCGCGAGCAGTACTTC	TRBV20-1	TRBJ2-7	TRBD1	18	once
CASSLQAGETYNEQFF	TGTGCCAGCAGCCTCCAAGCGGGAGAGACCTACAATGAGCAGTTCTTC	TRBV3-1	TRBJ2-1	TRBD2	16	NA
CASSSTPGTGNTGELFF	TGTGCCAGCAGCTCAACCCCCGGGACGGGGAACACCGGGGAGCTGTTTTTT	TRBV7-3	TRBJ2-2	NA	17	NA
CASSLRGDNEQFF	TGTGCCAGCAGCTTAAGGGGAGACAATGAGCAGTTCTTC	TRBV7-9	TRBJ2-1	NA	13	many
CASSSTSGSSYEQYF	TGTGCCAGCAGCTCCACTAGCGGCAGCTCCTACGAGCAGTACTTC	TRBV7-2	TRBJ2-7	TRBD2	15	many
CASSSLDRGGQETQYF	TGCGCCAGCAGCTCCCTGGACAGGGGAGGACAAGAGACCCAGTACTTC	TRBV5-1	TRBJ2-5	TRBD1	16	NA
CASSYDSVRNGYTF	TGTGCCAGCAGTTACGATTCTGTGAGGAATGGCTACACCTTC	TRBV6-6	TRBJ1-2	NA	14	few
CSKREAGTYEQYF	TGCAGTAAGCGGGAGGCTGGTACATACGAGCAGTACTTC	TRBV20-1	TRBJ2-7	TRBD2	13	NA
CASSPGVPYEQYF	TGTGCCAGCTCTCCAGGGGTTCCCTACGAGCAGTACTTC	TRBV27	TRBJ2-7	NA	13	few
CSVGPDFSGANVLTF	TGCAGCGTTGGCCCGGACTTCTCTGGGGCCAACGTCCTGACTTTC	TRBV29-1	TRBJ2-6	NA	15	NA
CAISASYYEQYF	TGTGCCATCAGTGCGTCCTACTACGAGCAGTACTTC	TRBV10-3	TRBJ2-7	NA	12	NA
CASSVAWGTSGFNEQFF	TGTGCCAGCAGCGTAGCTTGGGGGACTAGTGGCTTCAATGAGCAGTTCTTC	TRBV9	TRBJ2-1	TRBD2	17	NA
CSARDVLAGEGAKNIQYF	TGCAGTGCTAGAGATGTATTAGCGGGAGAAGGTGCCAAAAACATTCAGTACTTC	TRBV20-1	TRBJ2-4	TRBD2	18	NA
CSARVVGTSGRGSVGQFF	TGCAGTGCTAGAGTAGTTGGGACTAGCGGGAGGGGGAGCGTCGGGCAGTTCTTC	TRBV20-1	TRBJ2-1	TRBD2	18	few
CASSEGGLAQFF	TGTGCCAGCAGCGAGGGGGGACTTGCGCAGTTCTTC	TRBV9	TRBJ2-1	NA	12	NA
CASSGAGGSSYEQYF	TGTGCCAGCTCAGGCGCAGGGGGGTCGTCCTACGAGCAGTACTTC	TRBV18	TRBJ2-7	NA	15	NA
CASSTGTGGRVSYEQYF	TGTGCCAGCAGTACCGGGACAGGAGGCAGGGTTTCCTACGAGCAGTACTTC	TRBV27	TRBJ2-7	TRBD1	17	NA
CATSSLRASTDTQYF	TGTGCCACCAGCAGTCTAAGGGCTAGCACAGATACGCAGTATTTT	TRBV15	TRBJ2-3	NA	15	few
CASSLVGVGLNEQFF	TGCGCCAGCAGCTTGGTTGGCGTAGGCCTCAATGAGCAGTTCTTC	TRBV5-1	TRBJ2-1	NA	15	NA
CSARAQGLAGGYFYEQYF	TGCAGTGCTAGAGCCCAAGGACTAGCGGGAGGCTACTTCTACGAGCAGTACTTC	TRBV20-1	TRBJ2-7	TRBD2	18	few
CASKSPQRSTGELFF	TGCGCCAGTAAATCCCCTCAAAGGTCCACCGGGGAGCTGTTTTTT	TRBV5-1	TRBJ2-2	NA	15	NA
CASSPNLGQGRKYGYTF	TGTGCCAGCAGCCCCAACCTCGGACAGGGGAGAAAGTATGGCTACACCTTC	TRBV11-3	TRBJ1-2	TRBD1	17	few
CASSDVGFLILSSYEQYF	TGTGCCAGCAGTGATGTGGGCTTTCTTATCCTTTCCTCCTACGAGCAGTACTTC	TRBV6-1	TRBJ2-7	NA	18	once
CSVAKSSYNEQFF	TGCAGTGTCGCGAAGAGCTCCTACAATGAGCAGTTCTTC	TRBV20-1	TRBJ2-1	NA	13	NA
CASTGRAYEQYF	TGTGCCAGCACAGGCAGAGCCTACGAGCAGTACTTC	TRBV3-1	TRBJ2-7	NA	12	NA
CSASPLAGDRETQYF	TGCAGTGCTTCCCCTTTAGCGGGAGACCGTGAGACCCAGTACTTC	TRBV20-1	TRBJ2-5	TRBD2	15	NA
CASSGTSGPQYNEQFF	TGTGCCAGCAGCGGAACTAGCGGCCCCCAGTACAATGAGCAGTTCTTC	TRBV9	TRBJ2-1	TRBD2	16	NA
CSASYWREFSYNEQFF	TGCAGTGCTAGCTACTGGCGGGAGTTCTCCTACAATGAGCAGTTCTTC	TRBV20-1	TRBJ2-1	TRBD2	16	NA
CASSLQREVNSYEQYF	TGTGCCAGCAGTTTACAGCGGGAGGTAAATTCCTACGAGCAGTACTTC	TRBV27	TRBJ2-7	TRBD2	16	NA
CSVVRFRTGGPIGTKNIQYF	TGCAGCGTTGTACGTTTCAGGACGGGAGGGCCGATTGGAACCAAAAACATTCAGTACTTC	TRBV29-1	TRBJ2-4	TRBD2	20	few
CASSPNTGEGYTF	TGTGCCAGCAGTCCCAATACAGGGGAAGGCTACACCTTC	TRBV27	TRBJ1-2	TRBD1	13	NA
CASSSGYYEQYF	TGTGCCAGCTCATCCGGTTACTACGAGCAGTACTTC	TRBV18	TRBJ2-7	NA	12	NA
CSALQGLGQPQHF	TGCAGTGCCCTACAGGGGTTGGGGCAGCCCCAGCATTTT	TRBV20-1	TRBJ1-5	TRBD1	13	NA
CASSLLGGRRNEQYF	TGTGCCAGCAGCTTGCTCGGCGGGAGAAGGAACGAGCAGTACTTC	TRBV5-4	TRBJ2-7	TRBD2	15	NA
CASSPGQGKNEKLFF	TGTGCCAGCAGCCCGGGACAGGGGAAAAATGAAAAACTGTTTTTT	TRBV7-9	TRBJ1-4	TRBD1	15	NA
CASSLPTGTGDSPLHF	TGTGCCAGCAGCTTACCGACCGGGACAGGGGATTCACCCCTCCACTTT	TRBV13	TRBJ1-6	TRBD1	16	many
CASSQGGNTGELFF	TGTGCCAGCAGCCAAGGGGGAAACACCGGGGAGCTGTTTTTT	TRBV3-1	TRBJ2-2	NA	14	few
CASRRTGATNEKLFF	TGTGCCAGCAGACGGACAGGGGCGACTAATGAAAAACTGTTTTTT	TRBV6-2/TRBV6-3	TRBJ1-4	TRBD1	15	NA
CASSVDQGDYYGYTF	TGTGCCAGCAGCGTAGATCAGGGGGACTACTATGGCTACACCTTC	TRBV9	TRBJ1-2	TRBD1	15	NA